The present TCR beta chain was sequenced within a study of T cell repertoires in cytomegalovirus infection. Germline CDR1 is MGHRA and CDR2 is YSYEKL. The CDR3 length is 14 residues. Trimming stripped 0 bases from V and 4 bases from J, with 9 bases between. TCRdb processed the reads anew with MiXCR; each CDR3 protein has one entry. The sample holds 560,000 or so distinct CDR3 sequences, 16% seen once. This TCR came from a human donor in good health (CMV status not recorded). Some clones in this sample may be carry-over from other donors' samples. The V and J genes are TRBV4-1 and TRBJ1-2; D may be TRBD1 (5 bases). The sequenced material came from CD8+ T cells from PBMCs. CDR3 sequence (DNA): TGCGCCAGCAGCCAAGAAAAGGGGCTCTATGGCTACACCTTC. Protein: CASSQEKGLYGYTF.